This paragraph covers one TCR beta chain sequence. This sample is drawn from a study of blood T cell repertoires in COVID-19. Across the study: Both acute and convalescent COVID-19 samples were obtained from the United States, Italy and Spain. In each case, the material was cDNA or gDNA derived from T cells, B-cell-depleted T cells, or PBMCs.

This CDR3 spans 14 amino acids. V dropped 0 bases and J dropped 3 bases, with 9 bases sitting between them. In the original workflow: How many nucleated cells were present was estimated from reference gene primer amplification. TCRdb keeps only in-frame clones here, not all; method: immunoSEQ multiplex PCR. Clonal size and the V and J genes are those of that table, whereas D and trimming came from the DNA. The sample consists of 200,000 to 250,000 clones, around 89% of them appearing once. The V and J genes are TRBV6-7 and TRBJ2-7; no definite D call. TRBV6-7 is an ORF, with its function uncertain. This clonotype was sampled from a man between 70 and 80 years old with acute or convalescent COVID-19. The sample taken for sequencing was peripheral blood. Here the CDR3 DNA reads TGTGCCAGCAGTTACTCGACAACCCGCTACGAGCAGTACTTC. Residues: CASSYSTTRYEQYF.